Described below is a single T cell receptor (beta chain) sequence and its context. The data were obtained in a study of blood T cell repertoires in COVID-19. Study overall: Sites across the United States, Italy and Spain contributed samples from acute and convalescent COVID-19.

The CDR3 extends over 16 amino acids. V lost 0 bases to trimming and J lost 6 bases, with 17 bases between them. Germline V gene lookup returns CDR1 SGHDN and CDR2 FVKESK. Method: immunoSEQ multiplex PCR; TCRdb's copy keeps in-frame clones and lacks some. The sample has about 150,000 clones, roughly 85% seen once. This chain joins TRBV14 and TRBJ1-2, with a tentative D call TRBD1 (5 bases). This TCR derives from an older woman with COVID-19, enrolled during active disease. Specimen: peripheral blood. CDR3 amino acids: CASSQDAGFGFDGYTF. CDR3 in DNA: TGTGCCAGCAGCCAAGATGCAGGGTTCGGGTTCGATGGCTACACCTTC.